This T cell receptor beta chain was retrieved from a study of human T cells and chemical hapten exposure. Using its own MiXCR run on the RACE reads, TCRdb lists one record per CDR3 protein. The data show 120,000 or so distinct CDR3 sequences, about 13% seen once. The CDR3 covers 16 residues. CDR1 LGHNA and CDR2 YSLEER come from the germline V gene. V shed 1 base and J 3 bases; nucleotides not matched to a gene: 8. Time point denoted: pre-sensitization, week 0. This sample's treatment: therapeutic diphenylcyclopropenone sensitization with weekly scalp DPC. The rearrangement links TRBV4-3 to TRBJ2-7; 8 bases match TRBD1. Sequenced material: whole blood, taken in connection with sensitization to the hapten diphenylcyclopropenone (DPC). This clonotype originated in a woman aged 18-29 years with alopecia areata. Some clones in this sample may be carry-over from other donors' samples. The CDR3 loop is CASSQGAGQGVYEQYF. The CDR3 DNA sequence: TGCGCCAGCAGCCAAGGCGCCGGACAGGGAGTCTACGAGCAGTACTTC.